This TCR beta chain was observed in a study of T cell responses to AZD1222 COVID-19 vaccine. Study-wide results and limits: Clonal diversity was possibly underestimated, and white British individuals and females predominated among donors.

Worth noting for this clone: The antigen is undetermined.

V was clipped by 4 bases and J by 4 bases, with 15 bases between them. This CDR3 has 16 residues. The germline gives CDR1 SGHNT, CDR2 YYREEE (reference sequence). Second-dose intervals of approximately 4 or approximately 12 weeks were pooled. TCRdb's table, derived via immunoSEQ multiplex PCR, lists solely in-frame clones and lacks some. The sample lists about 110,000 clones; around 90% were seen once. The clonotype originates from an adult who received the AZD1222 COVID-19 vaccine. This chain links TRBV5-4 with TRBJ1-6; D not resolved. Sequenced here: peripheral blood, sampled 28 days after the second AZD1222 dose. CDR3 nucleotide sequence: TGTGCCAGCAGCGCAGACCCTACGGGTTATAATTCACCCCTCCACTTT. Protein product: CASSADPTGYNSPLHF.